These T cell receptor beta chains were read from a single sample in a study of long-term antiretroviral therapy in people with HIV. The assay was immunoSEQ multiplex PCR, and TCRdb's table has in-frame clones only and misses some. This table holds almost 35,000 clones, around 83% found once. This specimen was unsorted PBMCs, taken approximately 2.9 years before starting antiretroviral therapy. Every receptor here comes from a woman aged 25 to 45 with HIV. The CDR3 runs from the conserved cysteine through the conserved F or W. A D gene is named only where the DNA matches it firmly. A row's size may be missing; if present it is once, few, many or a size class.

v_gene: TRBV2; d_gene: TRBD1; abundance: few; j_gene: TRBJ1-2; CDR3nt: TGTGCCACCTTTAACAGGGGCGCCGGGGGCTACACCTTC; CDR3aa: CATFNRGAGGYTF
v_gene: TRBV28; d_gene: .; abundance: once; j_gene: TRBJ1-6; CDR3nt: TGTGCCAGCAGTCCACAGGGCAGCTCCTATAATTCACCCCTCCACTTT; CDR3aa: CASSPQGSSYNSPLHF
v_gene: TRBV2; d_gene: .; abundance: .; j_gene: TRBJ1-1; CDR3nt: TGTGCCAGCAGGGGAGGTCGTGCCCGGACTGAAGCTTTCTTT; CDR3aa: CASRGGRARTEAFF
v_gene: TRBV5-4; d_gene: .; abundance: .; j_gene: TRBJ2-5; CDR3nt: TGTGCCAGCAGCACCAAGAGTCCTAGCGCCCAAGAGACCCAGTACTTC; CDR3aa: CASSTKSPSAQETQYF
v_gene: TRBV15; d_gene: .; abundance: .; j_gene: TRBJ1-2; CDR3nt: TGTGCCACCAGCTACTTTTATACAGGTGTCGAGAACTATGGCTACACCTTC; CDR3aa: CATSYFYTGVENYGYTF
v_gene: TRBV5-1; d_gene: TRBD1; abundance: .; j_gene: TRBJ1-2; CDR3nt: TGCGCCAGCAGCCTCCAACCGGGACAGGGGGCGCGAGGCTACACCTTC; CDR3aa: CASSLQPGQGARGYTF
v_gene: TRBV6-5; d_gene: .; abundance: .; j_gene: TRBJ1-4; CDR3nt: TGTGCCAGCAGTTACTCCATTCAGGGCCCTGAAAAACTGTTTTTT; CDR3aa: CASSYSIQGPEKLFF
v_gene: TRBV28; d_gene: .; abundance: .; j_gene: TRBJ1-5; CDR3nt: TGTGCCAGCAGTTTAGCTGGGACCTATCAGCCCCAGCATTTT; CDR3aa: CASSLAGTYQPQHF
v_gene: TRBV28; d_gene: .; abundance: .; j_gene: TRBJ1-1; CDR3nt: TGTGCCAGCAGTTATCCCGGAGGGGCCACTGAAGCTTTCTTT; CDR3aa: CASSYPGGATEAFF
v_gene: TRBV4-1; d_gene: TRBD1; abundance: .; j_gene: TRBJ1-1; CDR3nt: TGCGCCAGCAGCCTACCCAGTCTCAGGGGGGGGAACACTGAAGCTTTCTTT; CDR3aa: CASSLPSLRGGNTEAFF
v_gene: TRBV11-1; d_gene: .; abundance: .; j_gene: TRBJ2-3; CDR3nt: TGTGCCAGCAGCTTTGGGGGAGATACGCAGTATTTT; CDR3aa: CASSFGGDTQYF
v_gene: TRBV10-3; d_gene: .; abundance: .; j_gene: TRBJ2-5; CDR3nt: TGTGCCATCAGGGAGACTTCAGGACAAGAGACCCAGTACTTC; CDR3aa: CAIRETSGQETQYF
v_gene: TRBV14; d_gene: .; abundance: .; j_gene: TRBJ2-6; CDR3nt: TGTGCCAGCAGCCAAGTATTGTTTGGGGCCAACGTCCTGACTTTC; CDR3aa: CASSQVLFGANVLTF
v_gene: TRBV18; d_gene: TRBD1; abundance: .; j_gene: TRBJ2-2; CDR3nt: TGTGCCAGCTCACCACCCACAGGGGGCACCGGGGAGCTGTTTTTT; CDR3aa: CASSPPTGGTGELFF
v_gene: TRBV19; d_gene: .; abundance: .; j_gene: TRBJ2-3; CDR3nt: TGTGCCAGTAGTATCTGGGGTGGAGGCACAGATACGCAGTATTTT; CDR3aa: CASSIWGGGTDTQYF
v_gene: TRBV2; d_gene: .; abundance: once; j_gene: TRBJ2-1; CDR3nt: TGTGCCAGCAGTGCGGAGGTCGACCGGGTGATCTTC; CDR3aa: CASSAEVDRVIF